This is a list of T cell receptor beta chains from one sample in a study of naive and memory T cell subsets. TCRdb re-analysed the UMI-ligation and nested PCR reads in MiXCR, keeping a single row per CDR3 protein. The table has about 120,000 distinct CDR3 sequences, roughly 36% seen once. Specimen: central memory CD4+ T cells from blood. These receptors were obtained from a human donor in good health. The CDR3 runs from the conserved cysteine through the conserved F or W. D genes are given only for firm matches. Only part of the rows carry a size: once, few, many, or a class if the clone is expanded.

TRBJ2-7,TRBV28,few,TRBD2,CASSFIGLAGEGEQYF,TGTGCCAGCAGTTTCATAGGACTAGCGGGAGAGGGTGAGCAGTACTTC
TRBJ1-2,TRBV7-9,.,.,CASSLMGDRSYGYTF,TGTGCCAGCAGCTTGATGGGGGACCGTAGCTATGGCTACACCTTC
TRBJ1-1,TRBV9,.,TRBD1,CASSEGQHSQTFF,TGTGCCAGCAGCGAGGGACAGCACAGTCAGACTTTCTTT
TRBJ2-7,TRBV27,.,TRBD2,CASTASGAGVREQYF,TGTGCCAGCACAGCCTCAGGAGCGGGAGTGAGGGAGCAGTACTTC
TRBJ1-5,TRBV19,many,.,CASSRILNGNQPQHF,TGTGCCAGTAGTCGGATATTAAATGGCAATCAGCCCCAGCATTTT
TRBJ2-7,TRBV27,.,.,CASGRTRSYEQYF,TGTGCCAGTGGTCGGACTCGCTCCTACGAGCAGTACTTC
TRBJ2-7,TRBV7-2,few,TRBD2,CASSLASGRVGEQYF,TGTGCCAGCAGCTTAGCTAGCGGGAGGGTGGGAGAGCAGTACTTC
TRBJ2-5,TRBV29-1,.,TRBD1,CSVGQGRETQYF,TGCAGCGTAGGACAGGGGAGGGAGACCCAGTACTTC
TRBJ1-2,TRBV20-1,many,.,CSARDPQGLSNYGYTF,TGCAGTGCTAGAGATCCCCAGGGGCTCTCAAACTATGGCTACACCTTC
TRBJ2-1,TRBV7-2,.,.,CASSLVGGREQFF,TGTGCCAGCAGCTTAGTAGGGGGGCGGGAGCAGTTCTTC
TRBJ2-5,TRBV6-1,.,.,CASSIDSPGTQYF,TGTGCCAGCAGCATAGACTCCCCCGGGACCCAGTACTTC
TRBJ2-7,TRBV10-2,.,TRBD1,CASKQGQGPRREQYF,TGCGCCAGCAAGCAGGGACAGGGGCCGCGGAGGGAGCAGTACTTC
TRBJ2-7,TRBV27,few,.,CASSRSSYEQYF,TGTGCCAGCAGTCGCAGCTCCTACGAGCAGTACTTC
TRBJ2-3,TRBV5-5,many,.,CASSLVETQYF,TGTGCCAGCAGCCTGGTGGAGACGCAGTATTTT
TRBJ1-1,TRBV28,.,.,CASSFAGLQIGDTEAFF,TGTGCCAGCAGTTTTGCGGGACTCCAGATTGGGGACACTGAAGCTTTCTTT
TRBJ2-1,TRBV6-2/TRBV6-3,few,TRBD2,CASSWGGSRYEQFF,TGTGCCAGCAGTTGGGGCGGGAGTCGGTATGAGCAGTTCTTC
TRBJ2-7,TRBV20-1,once,TRBD2,CSAPGGSSYEQYF,TGCAGTGCCCCTGGCGGGAGCTCCTACGAGCAGTACTTC
TRBJ2-1,TRBV6-2/TRBV6-3,few,TRBD2,CASSPWVAGDGDEQFF,TGTGCCAGCAGTCCCTGGGTAGCGGGAGATGGCGATGAGCAGTTCTTC
TRBJ2-7,TRBV20-1,.,TRBD2,CSAIISGSYEQYF,TGCAGTGCTATTATTAGCGGGAGCTACGAGCAGTACTTC
TRBJ2-5,TRBV5-6,.,.,CASSSLGGLETQYF,TGTGCCAGCAGCTCTTTGGGGGGGCTTGAGACCCAGTACTTC
TRBJ1-2,TRBV28,.,TRBD1,CASRAAGTGPLGYTF,TGTGCCAGCAGAGCCGCCGGGACAGGTCCATTAGGCTACACCTTC
TRBJ2-1,TRBV11-2,.,TRBD2,CASSPRGGKGLAGTSYNEQFF,TGTGCCAGCAGCCCCCGCGGAGGGAAGGGACTAGCGGGTACCTCCTACAATGAGCAGTTCTTC
TRBJ2-7,TRBV12-3/TRBV12-4,few,.,CASRQTGTGSYEQYF,TGTGCCAGCAGACAAACCGGGACTGGCTCCTACGAGCAGTACTTC
TRBJ2-2,TRBV6-4,few,TRBD1,CASRGQSTGELFF,TGTGCCAGCAGGGGACAGAGCACCGGGGAGCTGTTTTTT
TRBJ2-7,TRBV12-3/TRBV12-4,.,.,CASSRGHSYEQYF,TGTGCCAGCAGCCGGGGACACTCCTACGAGCAGTACTTC
TRBJ2-2,TRBV13,few,TRBD1,CASSRTQGARTGELFF,TGTGCCAGCAGTCGAACCCAGGGGGCGCGGACCGGGGAGCTGTTTTTT
TRBJ1-2,TRBV29-1,.,TRBD1,CSAGTGDYLYGYTF,TGCAGCGCGGGGACAGGGGATTACTTATATGGCTACACCTTC
TRBJ2-5,TRBV5-1,.,TRBD2,CASSQGLRGEETQYF,TGCGCCAGCAGCCAGGGACTACGGGGGGAAGAGACCCAGTACTTC
TRBJ1-2,TRBV29-1,many,TRBD1,CSVERDSGYGYTF,TGCAGCGTTGAAAGGGACAGCGGCTATGGCTACACCTTC
TRBJ1-2,TRBV24-1,.,.,CATSDGQIYGYTF,TGTGCCACCAGTGATGGGCAGATCTATGGCTACACCTTC
TRBJ1-6,TRBV6-2/TRBV6-3,.,.,CASSTSRRMINSPLHF,.
TRBJ1-5,TRBV6-1,few,TRBD1,CASIETGGGQPQHF,TGTGCCAGCATTGAAACAGGGGGCGGTCAGCCCCAGCATTTT
TRBJ2-2,TRBV20-1,few,.,CSASPRGRTRTGELFF,TGCAGTGCCTCGCCCCGGGGAAGGACAAGAACCGGGGAGCTGTTTTTT
TRBJ2-1,TRBV5-1,.,TRBD2,CASSSQAGGINEQFF,TGCGCCAGCAGCTCCCAAGCGGGAGGAATTAATGAGCAGTTCTTC
TRBJ2-1,TRBV7-2,few,.,CASSLGMSRAYNEQFF,TGTGCCAGCAGCTTAGGAATGTCCAGAGCATACAATGAGCAGTTCTTC
TRBJ2-5,TRBV7-6,few,TRBD1,CASSSKGAGRETQYF,TGTGCCAGCAGCTCCAAGGGGGCCGGACGAGAGACCCAGTACTTC
TRBJ2-1,TRBV7-9,.,TRBD1,CASSLGWRLGQGFSPQDNEQFF,TGTGCCAGCAGCTTAGGGTGGAGGCTGGGACAGGGTTTTTCCCCTCAAGACAATGAGCAGTTCTTC
TRBJ2-3,TRBV7-2,.,.,CASSFPGGTQYF,TGTGCCAGCAGCTTCCCTGGGGGTACGCAGTATTTT
TRBJ1-6,TRBV2,.,.,CASSEMRGANSPLHF,TGTGCCAGCAGTGAAATGAGGGGCGCGAATTCACCCCTCCACTTT
TRBJ2-2,TRBV7-2,.,TRBD2,CASSFSGGRGTGELFF,TGTGCCAGCAGCTTTTCCGGCGGGAGAGGCACCGGGGAGCTGTTTTTT
TRBJ1-2,TRBV29-1,once,.,CSVEGAGGYTF,TGCAGCGTTGAAGGCGCAGGAGGCTACACCTTC
TRBJ2-6,TRBV27,.,.,CASSLEVGANVLTF,TGTGCCAGCAGTTTAGAGGTTGGGGCCAACGTCCTGACTTTC